The 12 T cell receptor beta chains below were found in one sample sequenced in a study of blood T cell repertoires in COVID-19. Generated by immunoSEQ multiplex PCR, the TCRdb table keeps only in-frame clones and is missing some. In the table there are 200,000 to 300,000 clones, roughly 87% of which are singletons. What was sequenced was peripheral blood. These receptors originate from a man aged 60 to 69 who had recovered from COVID-19.

The V and J genes are TRBV30 and TRBJ1-4, with D possibly TRBD1 on 5 matching bases. Germline CDR1 GTSNPN, CDR2 SVGIG (reference sequence). Deletions cut 0 bases from V and 3 bases from J, with 11 bases between. CDR3 length equals 15 residues. The CDR3 DNA follows: TGTGCCTGGAGTGTGTACCAGGGTCCTAATGAAAAACTGTTTTTT. Translation: CAWSVYQGPNEKLFF. The full variable domain, its missing parts supplied by reference TRBV30 and TRBJ1-4, is SQTIHQWPATLVQPVGSPLSLECTVEGTSNPNLYWYRQAAGRGLQLLFYSVGIGQISSEVPQNLSASRPQDRQFILSSKKLLLSDSGFYLCAWSVYQGPNEKLFFGSGTQLSVL.

At least ten counts were recorded for this clone. This chain links TRBV6-1 with TRBJ2-1; TRBD1 might be the D (5 bases). V was pared by 2 bases and J by 8 bases, with 10 bases between. The CDR3 has 13 amino acids. Germline V CDR1 and CDR2: MNHNS, SASEGT. The CDR3 sequence: CASSELRGHEQFF. CDR3 nucleotide sequence: TGTGCCAGCAGTGAATTAAGGGGCCATGAGCAGTTCTTC.

This chain uses TRBV6-6 with TRBJ2-7; TRBD1 is a possible D gene (5 bases). Germline CDR1 MNHNY, CDR2 SVGAGI (reference sequence). Trimming took off 0 bases at V and 0 bases at J, with 6 bases between the two ends. This CDR3 has 14 amino acids. DNA of the CDR3: TGTGCCAGCAGTTACTCACAGGTCTCCTACGAGCAGTACTTC. Protein: CASSYSQVSYEQYF.

The V gene is TRBV5-6, the J gene TRBJ2-1, with 9 bases matching TRBD1. The V and J ends lost 5 bases and 9 bases, in that order; junction bases with no gene match: 15. Germline V gives CDR1 SGHDT, CDR2 YYEEEE. This CDR3 spans 16 amino acids. The DNA for the CDR3 is TGTGCCAGCAGACCGACCTCGGGACAGGGCTCCCTTGAGCAGTTCTTC. It translates to CASRPTSGQGSLEQFF.

The chain has TRBV7-2 and TRBJ1-5; 10 positions agree with TRBD1. Trimming removed 4 bases from V and 5 bases from J; junction bases left unmatched: 5. The CDR3 sequence is 15 residues long. Germline assignment: CDR1 SGHTA and CDR2 FQGNSA. CDR3 protein: CASSWTTGGDQPQHF. For the CDR3, the DNA is TGTGCCAGCAGCTGGACGACAGGGGGCGATCAGCCCCAGCATTTT.

This rearrangement joins TRBV5-1 to TRBJ2-7; 9 nucleotides agree with TRBD1. This CDR3 spans 17 amino acids. From germline, CDR1 is SGHRS and CDR2 YFSETQ. With V trimmed by 0 bases and J by 4 bases, 11 bases remained unmatched. The CDR3 region is CASSLEGPGQGIYEQYF. DNA for the CDR3: TGCGCCAGCAGCTTGGAAGGTCCGGGACAGGGCATATACGAGCAGTACTTC.

The CDR3 here is CASSQDPLRSGNTIYF. In DNA, the CDR3 is TGTGCCAGCAGCCAAGATCCCCTGCGCTCTGGAAACACCATATATTTT. The chain has TRBV4-2 and TRBJ1-3; D unresolved. The CDR3 is 16 amino acids. Germline lookup yields CDR1 LGHNA and CDR2 YNFKEQ. V gave up 0 bases and J gave up 0 bases, with 9 bases separating them.

The chain uses TRBV7-9 and TRBJ2-3; 8 nucleotides agree with TRBD2. The CDR3 has 13 amino acids. Germline loops: CDR1 SEHNR, CDR2 FQNEAQ (reference sequence). The J segment lost 11 bases and the V segment lost 6 bases, leaving 10 bases of the junction unmatched. The CDR3 DNA sequence: TGTGCCAGCAGAGATTTACAGGGACTAGGGCAGTATTTT. Translation gives CASRDLQGLGQYF.

The rearrangement joins TRBV6-1 to TRBJ1-2; a weak D match, TRBD1 (6 bases). This CDR3 is built from 15 residues. Germline-derived CDR1 and CDR2 are MNHNS and SASEGT. Trimming removed 1 base at V and 8 bases at J, with 17 bases between. Here the CDR3 reads CASSEGARGIRGYTF. CDR3 sequence (DNA): TGTGCCAGCAGTGAAGGGGCCAGGGGAATTCGAGGCTACACCTTC.

The rearrangement links TRBV19 to TRBJ1-2; D call uncertain. There are 13 residues in the CDR3. Deletions cut 5 bases from V and 5 bases from J, with 12 bases between. CDR1 is LNHDA, CDR2 SQIVND, per germline (reference sequence). The CDR3 DNA reads as TGTGCCAGTAGTGACACGGTTAGGTATGGCTACACCTTC. It specifies CASSDTVRYGYTF. Based on the CDR3 plus reference TRBV19 and TRBJ1-2, the full variable domain is DGGITQSPKYLFRKEGQNVTLSCEQNLNHDAMYWYRQDPGQGLRLIYYSQIVNDFQKGDIAEGYSVSREKKESFPLTVTSAQKNPTAFYLCASSDTVRYGYTFGSGTRLTVV.

The CDR3 bases are TGTGCCAGCAGCTTGGCAGTATCCTACGAGCAGTACTTC. This codes for CASSLAVSYEQYF. The gene calls are TRBV5-6 and TRBJ2-7; D gene uncertain. Trimming pared 0 bases from V and 1 base from J, leaving 5 bases between. The CDR3 is 13 residues long. Germline loops: CDR1 SGHDT, CDR2 YYEEEE.

V usage is TRBV5-4 and J usage is TRBJ1-6, with unresolved D. The CDR3 is 14 amino acids. CDR1 SGHNT and CDR2 YYREEE come from the germline V gene (reference sequence). The V gene lost 0 bases and the J gene lost 9 bases, with 10 bases spanning the gap. The CDR3 coding sequence is TGTGCCAGCAGCTTGGGACATTTGGGTTCACCCCTCCACTTT. This translates into CASSLGHLGSPLHF.